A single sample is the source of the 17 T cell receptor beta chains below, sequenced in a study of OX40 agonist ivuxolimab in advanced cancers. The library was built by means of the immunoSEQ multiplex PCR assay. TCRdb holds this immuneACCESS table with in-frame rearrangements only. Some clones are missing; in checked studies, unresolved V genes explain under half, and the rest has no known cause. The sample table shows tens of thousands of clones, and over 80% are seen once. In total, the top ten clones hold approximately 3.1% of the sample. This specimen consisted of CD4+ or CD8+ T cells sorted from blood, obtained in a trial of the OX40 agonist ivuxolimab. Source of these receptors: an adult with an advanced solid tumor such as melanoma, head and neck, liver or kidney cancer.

The CDR3 nucleotides are TGTGCCAGCAGTTTCTCCGGACAGGGAGGGGCACCCCTCCACTTT. It encodes CASSFSGQGGAPLHF. V is TRBV27 and J is TRBJ1-6, with TRBD1 matching over 8 bases. There are 15 residues in the CDR3. V lost 3 bases to trimming and J lost 11 bases; unmatched junction nucleotides: 9. Germline V lookup: CDR1 MNHEY, CDR2 SMNVEV (reference sequence).

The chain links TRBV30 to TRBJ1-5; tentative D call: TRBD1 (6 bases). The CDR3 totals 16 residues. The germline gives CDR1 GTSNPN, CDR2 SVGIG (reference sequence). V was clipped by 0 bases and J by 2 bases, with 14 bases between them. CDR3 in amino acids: CAWSVGINRGNQPQHF. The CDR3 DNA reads TGTGCCTGGAGTGTAGGGATTAACAGGGGCAATCAGCCCCAGCATTTT.

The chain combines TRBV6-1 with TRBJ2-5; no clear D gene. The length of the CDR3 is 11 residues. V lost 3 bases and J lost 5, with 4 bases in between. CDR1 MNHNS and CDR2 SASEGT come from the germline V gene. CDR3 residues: CASSEWETQYF. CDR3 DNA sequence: TGTGCCAGCAGTGAGTGGGAGACCCAGTACTTC.

CDR3 coding DNA: TGTGCCAGCAGGGCAGGGGCCTACTACAATGAGCAGTTCTTC. It encodes CASRAGAYYNEQFF. The chain combines TRBV6-6 with TRBJ2-1; TRBD1 is a possible D gene (6 bases). The germline CDR1 and CDR2 sequences are MNHNY and SVGAGI (reference sequence). This CDR3 is 14 amino acids long. The V end was cut by 6 bases, the J end by 3 bases, with 12 bases between.

The CDR3 DNA reads TGTGCCAGCAGTTCAGGACCGTCCCCAAATGAGCAGTTCTTC. The encoded protein is CASSSGPSPNEQFF. V usage is TRBV7-2 and J usage is TRBJ2-1; D gene ambiguous. The CDR3 has 14 residues. Trimming left V 6 bases short and J 7 bases short, with 16 bases between. The germline CDR1 and CDR2 sequences are SGHTA and FQGNSA.

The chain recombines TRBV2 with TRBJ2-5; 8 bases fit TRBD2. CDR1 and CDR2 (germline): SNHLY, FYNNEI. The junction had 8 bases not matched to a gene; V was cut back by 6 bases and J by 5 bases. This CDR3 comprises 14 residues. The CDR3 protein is CASSRREGQETQYF. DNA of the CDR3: TGTGCCAGCAGCCGACGGGAGGGCCAGGAGACCCAGTACTTC.

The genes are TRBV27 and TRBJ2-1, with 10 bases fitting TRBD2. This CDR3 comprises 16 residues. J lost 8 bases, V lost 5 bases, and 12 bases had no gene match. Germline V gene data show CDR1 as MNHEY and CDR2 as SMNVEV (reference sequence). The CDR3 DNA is TGTGCCAGCAGTGCCTTCGGGGCTAGCGGGAGCGATGAGCAGTTCTTC. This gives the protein CASSAFGASGSDEQFF.

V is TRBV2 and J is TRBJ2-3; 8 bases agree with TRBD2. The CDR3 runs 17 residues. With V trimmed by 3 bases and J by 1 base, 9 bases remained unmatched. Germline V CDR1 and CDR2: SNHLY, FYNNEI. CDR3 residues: CASSDYILAEGTDTQYF. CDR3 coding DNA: TGTGCCAGCAGTGACTACATACTAGCGGAGGGCACAGATACGCAGTATTTT. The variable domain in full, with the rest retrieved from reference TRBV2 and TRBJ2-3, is EPEVTQTPSHQVTQMGQEVILRCVPISNHLYFYWYRQILGQKVEFLVSFYNNEISEKSEIFDDQFSVERPDGSNFTLKIRSTKLEDSAMYFCASSDYILAEGTDTQYFGPGTRLTVL.

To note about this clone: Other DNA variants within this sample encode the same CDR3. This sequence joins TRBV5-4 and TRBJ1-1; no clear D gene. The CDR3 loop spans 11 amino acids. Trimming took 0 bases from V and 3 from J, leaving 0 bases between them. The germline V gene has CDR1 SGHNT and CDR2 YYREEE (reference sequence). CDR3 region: CASSLDTEAFF. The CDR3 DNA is TGTGCCAGCAGCTTGGACACTGAAGCTTTCTTT.

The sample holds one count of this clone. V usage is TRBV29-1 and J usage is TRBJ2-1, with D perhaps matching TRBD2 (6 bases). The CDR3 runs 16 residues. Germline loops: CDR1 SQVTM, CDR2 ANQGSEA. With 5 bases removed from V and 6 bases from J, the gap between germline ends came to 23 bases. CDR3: CSVLNPRGLLGNEQFF. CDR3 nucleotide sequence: TGCAGCGTTCTAAACCCGAGGGGACTTCTAGGCAATGAGCAGTTCTTC.

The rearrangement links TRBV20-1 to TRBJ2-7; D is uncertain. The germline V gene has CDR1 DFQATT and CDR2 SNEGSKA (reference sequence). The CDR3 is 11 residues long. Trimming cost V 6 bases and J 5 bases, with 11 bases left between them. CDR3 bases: TGCAGTGCCCCGGAGCTCGACGAGCAGTACTTC. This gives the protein CSAPELDEQYF.

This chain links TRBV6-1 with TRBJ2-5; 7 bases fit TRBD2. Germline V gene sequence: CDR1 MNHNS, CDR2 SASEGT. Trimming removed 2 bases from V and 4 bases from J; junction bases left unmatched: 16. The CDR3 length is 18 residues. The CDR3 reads CASSERGRGRGIGETQYF. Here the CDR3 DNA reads TGTGCCAGCAGTGAACGGGGTCGCGGGAGAGGGATCGGAGAGACCCAGTACTTC.

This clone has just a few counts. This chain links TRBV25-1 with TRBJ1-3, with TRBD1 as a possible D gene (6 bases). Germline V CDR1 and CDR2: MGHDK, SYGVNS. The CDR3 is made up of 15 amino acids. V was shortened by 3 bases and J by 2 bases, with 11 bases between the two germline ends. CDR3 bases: TGTGCCAGCAGTGACTCCGGGGGCACTGGAAACACCATATATTTT. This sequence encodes CASSDSGGTGNTIYF.

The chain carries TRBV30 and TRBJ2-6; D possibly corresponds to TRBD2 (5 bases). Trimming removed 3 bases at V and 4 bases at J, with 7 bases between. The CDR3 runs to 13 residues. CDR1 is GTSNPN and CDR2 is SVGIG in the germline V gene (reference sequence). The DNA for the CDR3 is TGTGCCTGGAGGGGCGGGGGGGCCAACGTCCTGACTTTC. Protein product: CAWRGGGANVLTF.

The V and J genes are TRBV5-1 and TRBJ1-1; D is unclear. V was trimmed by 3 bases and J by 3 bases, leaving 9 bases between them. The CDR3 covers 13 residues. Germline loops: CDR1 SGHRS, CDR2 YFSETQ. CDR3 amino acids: CASSWIGDTEAFF. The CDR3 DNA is TGCGCCAGCAGCTGGATCGGGGACACTGAAGCTTTCTTT.

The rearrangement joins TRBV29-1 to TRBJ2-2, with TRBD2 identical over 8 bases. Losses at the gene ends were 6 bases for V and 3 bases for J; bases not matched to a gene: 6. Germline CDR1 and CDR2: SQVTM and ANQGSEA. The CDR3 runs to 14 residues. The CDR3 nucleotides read TGCAGCGTCAGAGGACTAGCAGACACCGGGGAGCTGTTTTTT. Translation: CSVRGLADTGELFF.

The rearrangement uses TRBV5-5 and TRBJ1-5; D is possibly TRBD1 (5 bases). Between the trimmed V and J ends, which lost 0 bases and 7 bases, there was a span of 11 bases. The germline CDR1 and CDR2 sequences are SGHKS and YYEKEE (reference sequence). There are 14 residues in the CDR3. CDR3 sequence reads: CASSLGRGGQPQHF. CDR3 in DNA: TGTGCCAGCAGCTTGGGGAGGGGTGGACAGCCCCAGCATTTT.